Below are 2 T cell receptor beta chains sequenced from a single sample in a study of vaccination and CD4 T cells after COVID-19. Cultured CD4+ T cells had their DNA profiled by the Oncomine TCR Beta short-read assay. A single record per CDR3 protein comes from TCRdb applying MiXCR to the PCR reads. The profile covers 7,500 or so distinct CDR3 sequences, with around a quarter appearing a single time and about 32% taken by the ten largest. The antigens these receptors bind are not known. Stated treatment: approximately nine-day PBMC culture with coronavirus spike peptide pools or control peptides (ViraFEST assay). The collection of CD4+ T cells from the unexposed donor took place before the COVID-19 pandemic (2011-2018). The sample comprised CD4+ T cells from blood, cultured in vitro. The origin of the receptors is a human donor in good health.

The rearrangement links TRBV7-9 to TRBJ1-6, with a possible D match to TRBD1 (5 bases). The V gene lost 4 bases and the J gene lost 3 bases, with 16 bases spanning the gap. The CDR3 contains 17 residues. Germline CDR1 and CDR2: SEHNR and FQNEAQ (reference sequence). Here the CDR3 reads CASSSPGRGLYNSPLHF. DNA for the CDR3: TGTGCCAGCAGCTCTCCAGGGAGGGGTCTCTATAATTCACCCCTCCACTTT.

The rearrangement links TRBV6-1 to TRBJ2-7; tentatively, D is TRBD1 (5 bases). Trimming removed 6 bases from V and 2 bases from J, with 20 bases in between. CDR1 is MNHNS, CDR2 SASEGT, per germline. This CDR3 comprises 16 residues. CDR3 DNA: TGTGCCAGCAGCCCATCCCAAAAGACAGCAACCTACGAGCAGTACTTC. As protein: CASSPSQKTATYEQYF.